These 9 T cell receptor beta chains were all obtained from the same sample, sequenced in a study of cytomegalovirus exposure and HLA in healthy donors. 13 Jbeta primers and 60 Vbeta primers were used for the PCR. Produced via immunoSEQ multiplex PCR; TCRdb's table is partial and in-frame only. This sample carries about 180,000 clones, around 78% of them seen once, and the ten largest clones take 1.5% to 2%. Sequencing input: PBMCs. These receptors all come from a man aged 18 to 29 in good health and CMV-seronegative.

The rearrangement uses TRBV4-2 and TRBJ2-5, with 10 positions matching TRBD2. The end of the DNA aligns better with TRBJ2-7, so the J call may be wrong. This CDR3 region has 15 residues. Germline values: CDR1 LGHNA, CDR2 YNFKEQ. CDR3 sequence (DNA): TGTGCCAGCAGTATAGCGGGGGGACCGTCCTACGAGCAGTACTTC. Its translation is CASSIAGGPSYEQYF.

This sequence joins TRBV19 and TRBJ1-1, with D perhaps TRBD1 (5 bases). V lost 7 bases and J lost 6, with 21 bases in between. Germline V gene lookup returns CDR1 LNHDA and CDR2 SQIVND (reference sequence). The CDR3 loop spans 15 amino acids. In DNA form, the CDR3 reads TGTGCCAGTACCGGTGGCGTCATGGGGCCCCCTGAAGCTTTCTTT. It yields the protein CASTGGVMGPPEAFF.

This chain joins TRBV19 and TRBJ2-7, with 10 positions matching TRBD1. The CDR3 totals 15 residues. Germline V gene sequence: CDR1 LNHDA, CDR2 SQIVND (reference sequence). V shed 4 bases, J shed 2 bases, and the junction held 5 bases outside the gene matches. The CDR3, as DNA: TGTGCCAGTAGTACCGGACAGGGGGTCCCCTACGAGCAGTACTTC. This sequence encodes CASSTGQGVPYEQYF.

This clone was seen only a few times. V gene TRBV5-6 combines with J gene TRBJ1-1; D call uncertain. V shed 5 bases and J shed 0 bases, with 8 bases lying between them. This CDR3 region has 13 residues. Germline-derived CDR1 and CDR2 are SGHDT and YYEEEE. The CDR3, as DNA: TGTGCCAGCAGAGAGGGCCTGAACACTGAAGCTTTCTTT. Translating gives CASREGLNTEAFF.

J is TRBJ2-6 and V is TRBV5-6, with 7 bases lining up with TRBD1. J was trimmed by 4 bases and V by 0 bases; bases with no gene match: 10. From germline, CDR1 is SGHDT and CDR2 YYEEEE. This CDR3 contains 18 residues. For the CDR3, the DNA is TGTGCCAGCAGCTTGGAGGCAGGGGGAGTGTACGGGGCCAACGTCCTGACTTTC. As protein: CASSLEAGGVYGANVLTF. Combining the CDR3 with reference TRBV5-6 and TRBJ2-6 gives the whole variable domain DAGVTQSPTHLIKTRGQQVTLRCSPKSGHDTVSWYQQALGQGPQFIFQYYEEEERQRGNFPDRFSGHQFPNYSSELNVNALLLGDSALYLCASSLEAGGVYGANVLTFGAGSRLTVL.

The rearrangement links TRBV30 to TRBJ2-2; 8 bases are a match to TRBD2. From germline, CDR1 is GTSNPN and CDR2 SVGIG (reference sequence). This CDR3 region has 16 residues. With V trimmed by 8 bases and J by 7 bases, 18 bases remained unmatched. This CDR3 reads CAQRPWSGRSGGELFF. In DNA form, the CDR3 reads TGTGCCCAACGCCCCTGGAGCGGGAGATCGGGCGGGGAGCTGTTTTTT. The complete variable domain, with remaining parts taken from reference TRBV30 and TRBJ2-2, reads SQTIHQWPATLVQPVGSPLSLECTVEGTSNPNLYWYRQAAGRGLQLLFYSVGIGQISSEVPQNLSASRPQDRQFILSSKKLLLSDSGFYLCAQRPWSGRSGGELFFGEGSRLTVL.

The CDR3 is CASSSQGTTNEKLFF. For the CDR3, the DNA is TGTGCCAGCAGCTCCCAGGGGACAACTAATGAAAAACTGTTTTTT. The chain is built from TRBV9 and TRBJ1-4; D possibly corresponds to TRBD1 (6 bases). The V gene lost 4 bases and the J gene lost 0 bases, with 10 bases spanning the gap. In germline, CDR1 is SGDLS, CDR2 YYNGEE. This CDR3 contains 15 residues.

This rearrangement joins TRBV10-3 to TRBJ1-5, with unresolved D. Germline V gene lookup returns CDR1 ENHRY and CDR2 SYGVKD. V lost 2 bases and J 4 bases, leaving 6 bases between the germline ends. This CDR3 contains 13 residues. The CDR3 spells CAISEAGNQPQHF. The CDR3 DNA sequence: TGTGCCATCAGTGAGGCGGGGAATCAGCCCCAGCATTTT.

The chain joins TRBV5-8 to TRBJ1-1; weak D call: TRBD1 (5 bases). The CDR3 loop spans 15 amino acids. The V gene's germline CDR1 is SGHTS and CDR2 YDEGEE. V was pared by 0 bases and J by 1 base, with 10 bases between. CDR3 region: CASSLAVGGNTEAFF. CDR3 coding DNA: TGTGCCAGCAGCTTGGCCGTGGGGGGGAACACTGAAGCTTTCTTT.